One and the same sample provided the 6 T cell receptor beta chains below, sequenced in a study of blood T cell repertoires in COVID-19. The protocol was immunoSEQ multiplex PCR, while the TCRdb copy is restricted to in-frame clones and leaves out a portion. The sample includes 81,000 or so clones, approximately 85% seen only once; the top ten take 8.5% to 10%. The sample comprised peripheral blood. Receptor source: a man aged 45-65 years with COVID-19, enrolled during active disease.

This clone has just one count. The CDR3 DNA reads TGTGCCTCCCGTAGAGGGGACAGACAATACAATGAGCAGTTCTTC. Residues: CASRRGDRQYNEQFF. The gene calls are TRBV30 and TRBJ2-1, with 7 bases lining up with TRBD1. This CDR3 has 15 amino acids. In germline, CDR1 is GTSNPN, CDR2 SVGIG (reference sequence). Trimming at V came to 7 bases and at J to 4 bases, leaving 13 bases not matched to a gene.

The chain joins TRBV27 to TRBJ1-2, with a tentative D call TRBD1 (6 bases). The germline CDR1 and CDR2 sequences are MNHEY and SMNVEV (reference sequence). The V end lost 5 bases, the J end lost 6 bases, and 19 bases lay between the germline ends. This CDR3 contains 15 residues. The CDR3 DNA reads as TGTGCCAGCAGTCGGTCGGACAGTCCAACTCATGGCTACACCTTC. Translating it yields CASSRSDSPTHGYTF.

This sequence joins TRBV28 and TRBJ1-3, with a possible D match to TRBD1 (6 bases). The germline CDR1 and CDR2 sequences are MDHEN and SYDVKM. The CDR3 consists of 12 residues. Deletions cut 7 bases from V and 4 bases from J, with 8 bases between. The DNA for the CDR3 is TGTGCCAGCAATGACAGGGGAAACACCATATATTTT. It translates to CASNDRGNTIYF.

The chain combines TRBV7-8 with TRBJ2-1; D perhaps matches TRBD1 (6 bases). The germline CDR1 and CDR2 sequences are SGHVS and FQNEAQ. CDR3 size: 15 residues. Trimming stripped 7 bases from V and 3 bases from J, with 16 bases between. CDR3 protein: CASTARDTFYNEQFF. DNA of the CDR3: TGTGCCAGCACCGCAAGGGACACTTTCTACAATGAGCAGTTCTTC.

This chain joins TRBV28 and TRBJ1-4; 8 bases map to TRBD1. This CDR3 has 15 amino acids. Trimming cost V 3 bases and J 2 bases; bases outside gene matches: 2. Germline values: CDR1 MDHEN, CDR2 SYDVKM. This CDR3 reads CASSFQGATNEKLFF. CDR3 in DNA: TGTGCCAGCAGTTTTCAGGGGGCGACTAATGAAAAACTGTTTTTT.

The chain joins TRBV28 to TRBJ1-2, with D possibly being TRBD1 (6 bases). Germline CDR1 and CDR2: MDHEN and SYDVKM. Trimming cost V 3 bases and J 6 bases, with 11 bases left between them. There are 13 residues in the CDR3. In DNA, the CDR3 is TGTGCCAGCAGTTTCGACAGGATCGATGGCTACACCTTC. Its translation: CASSFDRIDGYTF.